The 18 T cell receptor beta chains given below trace back to one sample, sequenced in a study of shared clonotypes between healthy human individuals. Data came from immunoSEQ multiplex PCR; TCRdb stores just in-frame clones and leaves some out. The sample holds about 770,000 clones, over 60% seen once. The sequenced sample consisted of memory CD4+ T cells sorted from blood. As for subset: CD45RA-negative fraction. The receptors shown here come from a woman aged 25 to 39 in good health.

Details on this clone: Other DNA sequences in the same sample also yield this CDR3. V and J are TRBV29-1 and TRBJ2-1; TRBD1 might be the D (5 bases). Trimming left V 0 bases short and J 6 bases short, with 9 bases between. Germline values: CDR1 SQVTM, CDR2 ANQGSEA. The CDR3 has 13 residues. The CDR3 DNA is TGCAGCGTTGAAGACTCTAGGGGCAATGAGCAGTTCTTC. Translation gives CSVEDSRGNEQFF.

The chain has TRBV28 and TRBJ2-6; 13 positions agree with TRBD2. Germline V CDR1 and CDR2: MDHEN, SYDVKM. CDR3 length: 16 residues. V dropped 7 bases and J dropped 4; count of bases not matched to a gene: 4. CDR3 residues: CASTLAGGPGANVLTF. Written as DNA, the CDR3 is TGTGCCAGCACACTAGCGGGAGGGCCCGGGGCCAACGTCCTGACTTTC.

The chain links TRBV11-2 to TRBJ1-3, with 7 bases that match TRBD1. This CDR3 spans 13 amino acids. J gave up 4 bases and V 5 bases, and 2 bases lay outside the gene matches. Germline V gene sequence: CDR1 SGHAT, CDR2 FQNNGV. CDR3 region: CASSAGQGNTIYF. As DNA, the CDR3 is TGTGCCAGCAGCGCGGGACAGGGAAACACCATATATTTT.

In this sample, this clone turned up many times. V usage is TRBV28 and J usage is TRBJ1-2; tentative D call: TRBD1 (5 bases). Germline CDR1 reads MDHEN; CDR2 reads SYDVKM. Trimming took off 10 bases at V and 3 bases at J, with 12 bases between the two ends. This CDR3 is 12 amino acids long. As DNA, the CDR3 is TGTGCCACCCCGGGGACCTACTATGGCTACACCTTC. Residues: CATPGTYYGYTF.

The chain recombines TRBV4-1 with TRBJ1-4; 9 positions agree with TRBD1. Unmatched junction bases numbered 17, after V lost 6 bases and J lost 0 bases. Looked up from germline, CDR1 is MGHRA and CDR2 is YSYEKL. The CDR3 covers 20 residues. The CDR3 sequence is CASSIPRGQGRSATNEKLFF. CDR3 nucleotide sequence: TGCGCCAGCAGTATCCCACGGGGACAGGGAAGATCGGCAACTAATGAAAAACTGTTTTTT.

This CDR3 reads CASRVSTDTQYF. DNA of the CDR3: TGTGCCAGCAGGGTCTCGACAGATACGCAGTATTTT. The chain recombines TRBV28 with TRBJ2-3; D gene ambiguous. CDR3 size: 12 residues. Trimming stripped 6 bases from V and 3 bases from J, with 7 bases between. Germline assignment: CDR1 MDHEN and CDR2 SYDVKM.

This rearrangement joins TRBV19 to TRBJ1-1; 7 bases line up with TRBD1. The CDR3 extends over 18 amino acids. Germline CDR1 and CDR2: LNHDA and SQIVND (reference sequence). V lost 3 bases, J lost 5 bases, and 18 bases stayed unmatched. The CDR3 spells CASSMGGKGGDPATEAFF. In DNA, the CDR3 is TGTGCCAGTAGTATGGGGGGAAAAGGGGGCGACCCGGCAACTGAAGCTTTCTTT.

This rearrangement joins TRBV9 to TRBJ1-2; D remains ambiguous. The germline gives CDR1 SGDLS, CDR2 YYNGEE. This CDR3 contains 15 residues. The ends were cut back, 0 bases at V and 4 bases at J, with 13 bases in the middle. Here the CDR3 reads CASSVGGTGLYGYTF. CDR3 nucleotide sequence: TGTGCCAGCAGCGTAGGAGGAACCGGCCTCTATGGCTACACCTTC.

This chain links TRBV19 with TRBJ1-5; possibly TRBD1 for D (6 bases). V lost 5 bases, J lost 11 bases, and 13 bases lay in between. In germline, CDR1 is LNHDA, CDR2 SQIVND (reference sequence). CDR3 length equals 12 residues. The CDR3 loop reads CASSLQGRAQHF. The CDR3 DNA is TGTGCCAGTAGTCTACAGGGCCGGGCCCAGCATTTT.

This clone was counted a few times. The rearrangement uses TRBV11-1 and TRBJ2-3, with D hard to call. Germline loops: CDR1 SGHAT, CDR2 FQDESV (reference sequence). There are 14 residues in the CDR3. Trimming stripped 2 bases from V and 0 bases from J, with 6 bases between. The CDR3 protein is CASSLTVSTDTQYF. CDR3 in DNA: TGTGCCAGCAGCTTAACTGTTAGCACAGATACGCAGTATTTT.

This chain connects TRBV2 to TRBJ2-6, with 9 bases fitting TRBD1. V gave up 4 bases and J gave up 2 bases; unmatched junction bases: 6. The CDR3 has 17 amino acids. Germline CDR1 SNHLY, CDR2 FYNNEI. CDR3 residues: CASSGLTGGPGANVLTF. CDR3 nucleotide sequence: TGTGCCAGCAGTGGTTTGACAGGGGGTCCTGGGGCCAACGTCCTGACTTTC.

This chain links TRBV7-8 with TRBJ2-7; weak D call: TRBD2 (7 bases). This CDR3 is 16 amino acids long. V was pared by 5 bases and J by 4 bases, with 21 bases between. The germline V gene encodes CDR1 SGHVS and CDR2 FQNEAQ. DNA for the CDR3: TGTGCCAGCAGCACAGAGGGCGGGGGCGCCCGGTACGAGCAGTACTTC. This sequence encodes CASSTEGGGARYEQYF.

The J gene is TRBJ2-3, the V gene TRBV10-3; 10 bases agree with TRBD2. V lost 3 bases and J lost 1; bases outside the gene matches: 1. The CDR3 consists of 15 residues. Germline V lookup: CDR1 ENHRY, CDR2 SYGVKD. In DNA, the CDR3 is TGTGCCATCAGTGATGGACTAGCGGGCACAGATACGCAGTATTTT. Translated: CAISDGLAGTDTQYF.

The chain couples TRBV21-1 to TRBJ1-4; TRBD1 was called by the table and not checked on the DNA. TRBV21-1 is shown as a pseudogene. The CDR3 loop spans 16 amino acids. CDR3 sequence reads: CASRPQKGGTNEKLFF. In DNA, the CDR3 is TGTGCCAGCAGACCTCAGAAAGGGGGCACTAATGAAAAACTGTTTTTT.

J is TRBJ2-1 and V is TRBV11-2; D unclear. Germline values: CDR1 SGHAT, CDR2 FQNNGV. V was cut by 3 bases and J by 0 bases, with 9 bases left in between. This CDR3 has 15 residues. The CDR3 loop is CASSFYSSSYNEQFF. CDR3 bases: TGTGCCAGCAGCTTTTACTCCAGCTCCTACAATGAGCAGTTCTTC.

This chain uses TRBV27 with TRBJ1-1; weak D call: TRBD1 (6 bases). V was cut by 5 bases and J by 4 bases, with 14 bases left in between. Germline-derived CDR1 and CDR2 are MNHEY and SMNVEV (reference sequence). The CDR3 is 14 residues long. The CDR3 nucleotides read TGTGCCAGCAGTACCATCAGGGGTATCACTGAAGCTTTCTTT. Protein sequence: CASSTIRGITEAFF.

The V gene is TRBV14, the J gene TRBJ1-1, with D uncertain. The CDR3 has 16 residues. V gave up 0 bases and J gave up 3 bases, with 14 bases separating them. Germline CDR1 SGHDN, CDR2 FVKESK. CDR3 region: CASSQDQNRRYTEAFF. The CDR3 DNA follows: TGTGCCAGCAGCCAAGATCAGAACCGCAGGTACACTGAAGCTTTCTTT. Supplemented by reference TRBV14 and TRBJ1-1, the full variable domain reads EAGVTQFPSHSVIEKGQTVTLRCDPISGHDNLYWYRRVMGKEIKFLLHFVKESKQDESGMPNNRFLAERTGGTYSTLKVQPAELEDSGVYFCASSQDQNRRYTEAFFGQGTRLTVV.

The rearrangement joins TRBV28 to TRBJ1-1, with D maybe TRBD1 (6 bases). Germline CDR1 and CDR2: MDHEN and SYDVKM. V was clipped by 3 bases and J by 5 bases, with 22 bases between them. The CDR3 sequence is 17 residues long. The CDR3 DNA is TGTGCCAGCAGTTTGCCCCAGAGGGGGAAGGGGAGTACTGAAGCTTTCTTT. The encoded protein is CASSLPQRGKGSTEAFF.